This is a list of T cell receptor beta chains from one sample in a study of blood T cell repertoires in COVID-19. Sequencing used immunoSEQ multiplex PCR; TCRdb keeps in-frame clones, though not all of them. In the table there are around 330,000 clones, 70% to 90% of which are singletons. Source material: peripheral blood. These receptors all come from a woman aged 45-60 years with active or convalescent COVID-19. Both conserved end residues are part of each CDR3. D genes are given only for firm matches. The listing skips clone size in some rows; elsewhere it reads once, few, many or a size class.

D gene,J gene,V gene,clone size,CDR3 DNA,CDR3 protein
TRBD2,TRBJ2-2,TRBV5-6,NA,TGTGCCAGCAGCTTTAGCGGGGGGGCCCTGAACGGGGAGCTGTTTTTT,CASSFSGGALNGELFF
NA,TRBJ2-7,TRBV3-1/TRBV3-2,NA,TGTGCCAGCAGCGCAGGGGGGCGCGAGCAGTACTTC,CASSAGGREQYF
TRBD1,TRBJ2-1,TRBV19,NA,TGTGCCAGTAGTATAGAGAAGGGACAGGGGTTAAATGAGCAGTTCTTC,CASSIEKGQGLNEQFF
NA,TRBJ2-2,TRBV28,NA,TGTGCCAGCAGACTAAAGTACACCGGGGAGCTGTTTTTT,CASRLKYTGELFF
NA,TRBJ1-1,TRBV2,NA,TGTGCCAGCGGTAGTTTTCCCGACAGCTCTTTCGCTTTCTTT,CASGSFPDSSFAFF
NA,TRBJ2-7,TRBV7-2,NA,TGTGCCAGCAGCTTATGGGGCGGGGCGCTGCTGGAGCAGTACTTC,CASSLWGGALLEQYF
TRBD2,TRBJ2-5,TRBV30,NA,TGTGCCTGGAGTGTTAGACTAGCGGAAAAGACCCAGTACTTC,CAWSVRLAEKTQYF
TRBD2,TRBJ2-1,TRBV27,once,TGTGCCAGCAGTTCCGGGACTAGCGGAGGCAATGAGCAGTTCTTC,CASSSGTSGGNEQFF
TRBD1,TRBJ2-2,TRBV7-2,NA,TGTGCCAGCAGCTCGGGACAGCTTAGAGGCGGGGAGCTGTTTTTT,CASSSGQLRGGELFF
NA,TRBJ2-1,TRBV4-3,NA,TGCGCCAGCAGCCAAGATGCGCGGGCCTCCTACAATGAGCAGTTCTTC,CASSQDARASYNEQFF
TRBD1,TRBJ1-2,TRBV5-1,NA,TGCGCCAGCAGCCCCGGGACAGGTTCTGGCTACACCTTC,CASSPGTGSGYTF
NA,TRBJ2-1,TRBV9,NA,TGTGCCAGCAGCGTAGAGTTAGGGGGTAACTACAATGAGCAGTTCTTC,CASSVELGGNYNEQFF
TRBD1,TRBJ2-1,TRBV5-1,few,TGCGCCAGCAGCTTGGAACAGGGGGGACTCAATGAGCAGTTCTTC,CASSLEQGGLNEQFF
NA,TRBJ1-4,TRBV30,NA,TGTGCCTGGAGGCCGGCGGGGAGGGTTAATGAAAAACTGTTTTTT,CAWRPAGRVNEKLFF
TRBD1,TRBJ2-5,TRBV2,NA,TGTGCCAGCAGTGGGACAGGCAAAGAGACCCAGTACTTC,CASSGTGKETQYF
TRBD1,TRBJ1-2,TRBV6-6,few,TGTGCCAGCAGTTACGGGCAGGGGGCCTCTAAGGCTGGCTACACCTTC,CASSYGQGASKAGYTF
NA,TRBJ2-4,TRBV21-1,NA,TGTGCCAGCACGTATCTAGGGGACAGGGCTGACAAAAACATTCAGTACTTC,CASTYLGDRADKNIQYF
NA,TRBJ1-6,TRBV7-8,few,TGTGCCAGCAGCCGTCAACTCAATTCACCCCTCCACTTT,CASSRQLNSPLHF
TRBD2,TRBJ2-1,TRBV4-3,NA,TGCGCCAGCAGCCAAGAAGGGACTAGCGGATACAATGAGCAGTTCTTC,CASSQEGTSGYNEQFF
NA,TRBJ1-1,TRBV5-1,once,TGCGCCAGCAGCTTGGTGGAAATCAGGGATCGGGACACTGAAGCTTTCTTT,CASSLVEIRDRDTEAFF
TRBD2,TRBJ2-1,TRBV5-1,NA,TGCGCCAGCAGCTTTCAACGGCGTAGCGGGGATCTGGGGAATGAGCAGTTCTTC,CASSFQRRSGDLGNEQFF
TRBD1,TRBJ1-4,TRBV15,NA,TGTGCCACCAGCAGAGAGACAGGGGCTAATGAAAAACTGTTTTTT,CATSRETGANEKLFF
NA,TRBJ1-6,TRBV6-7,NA,TGTGCCAGCAGTTACTCGAGTTCACCCCTCCACTTT,CASSYSSSPLHF
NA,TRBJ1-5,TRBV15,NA,TGTGCCACCAGCAGGGAGGGAAGCAATCAGCCCCAGCATTTT,CATSREGSNQPQHF
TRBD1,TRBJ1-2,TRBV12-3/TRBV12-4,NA,TGTGCCAGCAGGCAGGACAGGGGTGGCTACACCTTC,CASRQDRGGYTF
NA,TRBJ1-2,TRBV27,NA,TGTGCCAGCAGTCCGACACGGAACTATGGCTACACCTTC,CASSPTRNYGYTF
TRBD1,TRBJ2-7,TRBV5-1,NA,TGCGCCAGCAGCACACAGACAGGGTACGAGCAGTACTTC,CASSTQTGYEQYF
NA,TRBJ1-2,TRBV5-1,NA,TGCGCCAGCAGCACGTCAGGTTCCATAAACTATGGCTACACCTTC,CASSTSGSINYGYTF
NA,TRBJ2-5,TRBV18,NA,TGTGCCAGCTCACCCGACGACAAAAGGGGCGGCGAGACCCAGTACTTC,CASSPDDKRGGETQYF
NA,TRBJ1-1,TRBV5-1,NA,TGCGCCAGCAGCTCTTCGGGGTATGAGTGGACTGAAGCTTTCTTT,CASSSSGYEWTEAFF
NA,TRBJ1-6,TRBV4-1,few,TGCGCCAGCAGCCAAGATTCCCTTTCACCCCTCCACTTT,CASSQDSLSPLHF
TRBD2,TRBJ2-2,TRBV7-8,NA,TGTGCCAGCAGCTTCCTTCGGGAGGAGGGGACGAACACCGGGGAGCTGTTTTTT,CASSFLREEGTNTGELFF
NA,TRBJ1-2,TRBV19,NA,TGTGCCAGTAGACCAGGGCTTAACTATGGCTACACCTTC,CASRPGLNYGYTF
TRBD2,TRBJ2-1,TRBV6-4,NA,TGTGCCAGCAGTGACAGAAACGGGGGGGCAAATGAGCAGTTCTTC,CASSDRNGGANEQFF
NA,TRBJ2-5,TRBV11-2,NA,TGTGCCAGCAGCTTGCAGGGCAAGTACCAAGAGACCCAGTACTTC,CASSLQGKYQETQYF
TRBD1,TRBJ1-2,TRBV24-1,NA,TGTGCCACCAGTGACGGGCTGGCAGGGGGATCCTATGGCTACACCTTC,CATSDGLAGGSYGYTF
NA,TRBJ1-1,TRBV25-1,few,TGTGCCAGCAGTGCGACAGGGAACACTGAAGCTTTCTTT,CASSATGNTEAFF
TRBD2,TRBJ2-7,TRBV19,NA,TGTGCCAGTAGTATAGGGAGCGGGGCCTACGAGCAGTACTTC,CASSIGSGAYEQYF
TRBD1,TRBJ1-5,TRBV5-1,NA,TGCGCCAGCAGCTTGAGGCAGGGGGATCAGCCCCAGCATTTT,CASSLRQGDQPQHF
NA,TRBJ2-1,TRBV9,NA,TGTGCCAGCAGCGTAGCTATGGACGGGATGTTCTTC,CASSVAMDGMFF
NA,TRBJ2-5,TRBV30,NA,TGTGCCTGGAGTGTACGCGGGCTTAGAGGGGGAGAGACCCAGTACTTC,CAWSVRGLRGGETQYF
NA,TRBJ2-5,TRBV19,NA,TGTGCCAGTAGTATTGGGGGAGGAGTATCAGAGACCCAGTACTTC,CASSIGGGVSETQYF
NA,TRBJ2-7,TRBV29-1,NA,TGCAGCGTTGAAGAACCAGGGCACTCCTACGAGCAGTACTTC,CSVEEPGHSYEQYF
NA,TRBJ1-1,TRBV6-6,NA,TGTGCCAGCAGCCTACAGGGAATGAACACTGAAGCTTTCTTT,CASSLQGMNTEAFF
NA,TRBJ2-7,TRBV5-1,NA,TGCGCCAGCAGCTTGAGCGGCGGCTACGAGCAGTACTTC,CASSLSGGYEQYF
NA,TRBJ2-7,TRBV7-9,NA,TGTGCCAGCACCTTGGACTTATCCTACGAGCAGTACTTC,CASTLDLSYEQYF
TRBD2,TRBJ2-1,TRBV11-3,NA,TGTGCCAGCAGCCCCAACGGACTAGCGGGAGGGGGTGAGCAGTTCTTC,CASSPNGLAGGGEQFF
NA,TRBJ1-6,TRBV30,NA,TGTGCCTGGAGTGGTAGGGGATATTCACCCCTCCACTTT,CAWSGRGYSPLHF
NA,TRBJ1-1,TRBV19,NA,TGTGCCAGTAGTACACAGAAAAACACTGAAGCTTTCTTT,CASSTQKNTEAFF
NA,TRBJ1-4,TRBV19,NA,TGTGCCAGTAGTGCCAGGGATGAACTGTTTTTT,CASSARDELFF